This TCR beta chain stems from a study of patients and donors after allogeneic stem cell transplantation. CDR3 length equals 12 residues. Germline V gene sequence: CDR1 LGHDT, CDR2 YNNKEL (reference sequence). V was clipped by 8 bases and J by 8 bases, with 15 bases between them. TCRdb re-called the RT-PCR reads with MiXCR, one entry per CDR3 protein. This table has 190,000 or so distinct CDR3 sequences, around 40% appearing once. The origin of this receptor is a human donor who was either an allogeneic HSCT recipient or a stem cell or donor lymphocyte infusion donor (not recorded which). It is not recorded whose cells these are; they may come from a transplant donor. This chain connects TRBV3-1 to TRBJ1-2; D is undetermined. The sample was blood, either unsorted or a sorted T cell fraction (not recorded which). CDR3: CASPTPTRGYTF. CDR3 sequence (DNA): TGTGCCAGCCCGACACCTACTAGGGGCTACACCTTC.